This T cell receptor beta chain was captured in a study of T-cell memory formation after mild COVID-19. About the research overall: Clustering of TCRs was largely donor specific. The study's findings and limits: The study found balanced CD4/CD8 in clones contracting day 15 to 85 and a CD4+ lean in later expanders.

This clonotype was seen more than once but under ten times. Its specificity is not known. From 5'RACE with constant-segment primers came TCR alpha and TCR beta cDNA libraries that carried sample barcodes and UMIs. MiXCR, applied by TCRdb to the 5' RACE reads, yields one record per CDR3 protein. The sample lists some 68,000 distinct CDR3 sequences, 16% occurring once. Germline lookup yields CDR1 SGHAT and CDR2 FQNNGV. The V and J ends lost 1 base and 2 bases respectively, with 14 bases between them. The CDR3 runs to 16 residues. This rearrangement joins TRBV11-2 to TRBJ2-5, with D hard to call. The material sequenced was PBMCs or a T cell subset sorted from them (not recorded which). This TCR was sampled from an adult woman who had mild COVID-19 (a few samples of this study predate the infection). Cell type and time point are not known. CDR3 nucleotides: TGTGCCAGCAGCTTAGGCCGCCGGGCAGAACAAGAGACCCAGTACTTC. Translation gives CASSLGRRAEQETQYF.